These 28 T cell receptor beta chains came from one sample sequenced in a study of blood T cell repertoires in COVID-19. The table came from immunoSEQ multiplex PCR; TCRdb's copy has only in-frame clones and leaves some out. This table holds approximately 90,000 clones, roughly 74% found once. The specimen was peripheral blood. All receptors derive from a man between 65 and 79 years old with COVID-19, enrolled during active disease.

The chain is built from TRBV7-2 and TRBJ1-6; TRBD1 agrees at 7 bases. Germline CDR1 and CDR2: SGHTA and FQGNSA. With 0 bases clipped from V and 4 bases from J, the junction kept 3 bases outside the gene matches. The CDR3 length is 16 residues. The CDR3 reads CASSLATDRYNSPLHF. The CDR3 region has the DNA TGTGCCAGCAGCTTAGCGACGGACAGGTATAATTCACCCCTCCACTTT.

This clone was observed once. The V and J genes are TRBV7-6 and TRBJ2-7; D may be TRBD1 (6 bases). V was clipped by 5 bases and J by 1 base, with 18 bases between them. The CDR3 has 16 amino acids. The germline gives CDR1 SGHVS, CDR2 FNYEAQ. CDR3 amino acids: CASSPRQELYSYEQYF. CDR3 sequence (DNA): TGTGCCAGCAGCCCCCGACAGGAGCTTTATTCCTACGAGCAGTACTTC.

This sequence joins TRBV9 and TRBJ2-5; 10 bases are shared with TRBD2. Trimming took 3 bases from V and 3 from J; bases not matched to a gene: 5. There are 15 residues in the CDR3. Germline V gene sequence: CDR1 SGDLS, CDR2 YYNGEE. The CDR3 region has the DNA TGTGCCAGCAGCGCCTGGCTAGCGGGGGAAGAGACCCAGTACTTC. This encodes CASSAWLAGEETQYF.

This clone showed up just a few times. This chain uses TRBV6-5 with TRBJ2-1; weak D call: TRBD2 (6 bases). The CDR3 sequence is 16 residues long. In germline, CDR1 is MNHEY, CDR2 SVGAGI. Trimming took 0 bases from V and 4 from J, leaving 13 bases between them. The CDR3 here is CASSYSYGSYYNEQFF. The CDR3 DNA follows: TGTGCCAGCAGTTACTCGTACGGGAGTTATTACAATGAGCAGTTCTTC.

As DNA, the CDR3 is TGTGCCAGCAGCAGCACCGCTAACTATGGCTACACCTTC. Residues: CASSSTANYGYTF. V is TRBV13 and J is TRBJ1-2; no reliable D call. The CDR3 totals 13 residues. Looked up from germline, CDR1 is PRHDT and CDR2 is FYEKMQ (reference sequence). V shed 5 bases and J shed 0 bases, with 7 bases lying between them.

The chain is built from TRBV6-2 or TRBV6-3 and TRBJ1-1, with D perhaps TRBD1 (6 bases). The ends were cut back, 6 bases at V and 3 bases at J, with 17 bases in the middle. This CDR3 is built from 15 residues. Germline assignment: CDR1 MNHEY and CDR2 SVGEGT. The chain's CDR3 is CASSSGQLGYTEAFF. The CDR3 DNA reads as TGTGCCAGCAGCTCCGGACAGCTCGGGTACACTGAAGCTTTCTTT.

This clone was detected once. The V and J genes are TRBV5-8 and TRBJ1-5, with TRBD1 identical over 7 bases. Germline assignment: CDR1 SGHTS and CDR2 YDEGEE. V shed 2 bases, J shed 7 bases, and the junction held 6 bases outside the gene matches. This CDR3 region has 14 residues. Here the CDR3 reads CASSFRTGNQPQHF. CDR3 sequence (DNA): TGTGCCAGCAGCTTTCGGACAGGAAACCAGCCCCAGCATTTT. Full variable domain (remainder filled in from reference TRBV5-8 and TRBJ1-5): EAGVTQSPTHLIKTRGQQATLRCSPISGHTSVYWYQQALGLGLQFLLWYDEGEERNRGNFPPRFSGRQFPNYSSELNVNALELEDSALYLCASSFRTGNQPQHFGDGTRLSIL.

This chain connects TRBV19 to TRBJ2-1; 9 positions match TRBD2. Germline V gives CDR1 LNHDA, CDR2 SQIVND (reference sequence). This CDR3 comprises 16 residues. Losses at the gene ends were 5 bases for V and 4 bases for J; bases not matched to a gene: 9. This CDR3 reads CASSPHSGRVYNEQFF. The DNA of the CDR3 is TGTGCCAGTAGTCCCCATAGCGGGAGAGTTTACAATGAGCAGTTCTTC.

V and J are TRBV23-1 and TRBJ1-5; TRBD1 matches at 7 bases. TRBV23-1 is reported as an ORF; its role is uncertain. J gave up 5 bases and V 3 bases, and 10 bases lay outside the gene matches. This CDR3 is built from 16 residues. Here the CDR3 reads CASSHLLDRVYQPQHF. Here the CDR3 DNA reads TGCGCCAGCAGTCATTTACTCGACAGGGTTTATCAGCCCCAGCATTTT.

The chain is built from TRBV5-1 and TRBJ1-2; D ambiguous. This CDR3 spans 14 amino acids. Germline values: CDR1 SGHRS, CDR2 YFSETQ. The V end lost 4 bases, the J end lost 2 bases, and 12 bases lay between the germline ends. In DNA, the CDR3 is TGCGCCAGCAGCCCCCTCGGGGAGAACTATGGCTACACCTTC. As protein: CASSPLGENYGYTF.

The CDR3 loop reads CASSFGSGGNQPQHF. The CDR3 DNA reads as TGTGCCAGCAGTTTTGGTTCAGGGGGTAATCAGCCCCAGCATTTT. This rearrangement joins TRBV28 to TRBJ1-5; TRBD1 matches 7 bases. The germline V gene has CDR1 MDHEN and CDR2 SYDVKM. J gave up 4 bases and V 3 bases, and 6 bases lay outside the gene matches. This CDR3 has 15 amino acids.

V and J are TRBV14 and TRBJ1-3; tentative D call: TRBD1 (6 bases). Trimming removed 4 bases from V and 1 base from J, with 14 bases in between. The CDR3 totals 16 residues. Looked up from germline, CDR1 is SGHDN and CDR2 is FVKESK. The CDR3 DNA follows: TGTGCCAGCAGCCCTACGGGGGGCTATTCTGGAAACACCATATATTTT. Protein sequence: CASSPTGGYSGNTIYF.

In its sample, this clone was seen once. The chain combines TRBV9 with TRBJ2-7; 10 bases are a match to TRBD1. The J segment lost 2 bases and the V segment lost 2 bases, leaving 1 base of the junction unmatched. Germline V gene sequence: CDR1 SGDLS, CDR2 YYNGEE. The CDR3 loop spans 14 amino acids. The CDR3 loop reads CASSVGQGTYEQYF. Written as DNA, the CDR3 is TGTGCCAGCAGCGTGGGACAGGGGACCTACGAGCAGTACTTC.

The V call is TRBV28, the J call TRBJ1-3; 9 positions agree with TRBD1. The CDR3 loop spans 14 amino acids. Unmatched junction bases numbered 6, after V lost 5 bases and J lost 7 bases. Germline V lookup: CDR1 MDHEN, CDR2 SYDVKM. CDR3 bases: TGTGCCAGCAGTCTCACAGGGGGCTGGAACACCATATATTTT. This sequence encodes CASSLTGGWNTIYF. Looking up the rest from reference TRBV28 and TRBJ1-3 gives the full variable domain: DVKVTQSSRYLVKRTGEKVFLECVQDMDHENMFWYRQDPGLGLRLIYFSYDVKMKEKGDIPEGYSVSREKKERFSLILESASTNQTSMYLCASSLTGGWNTIYFGEGSWLTVV.

V gene TRBV18 combines with J gene TRBJ1-1; no clear D gene. This CDR3 is 15 amino acids long. V was trimmed by 3 bases and J by 1 base, leaving 12 bases between them. Germline V lookup: CDR1 KGHSH, CDR2 LQKENI. The CDR3 reads CASSPYAEGNTEAFF. For the CDR3, the DNA is TGTGCCAGCTCACCTTACGCCGAGGGGAACACTGAAGCTTTCTTT.

The chain is built from TRBV7-8 and TRBJ2-5, with D possibly being TRBD2 (6 bases). V dropped 1 base and J dropped 1 base, with 13 bases sitting between them. The germline CDR1 and CDR2 sequences are SGHVS and FQNEAQ. CDR3 size: 16 residues. This CDR3 reads CASSLGGGVLQETQYF. DNA for the CDR3: TGTGCCAGCAGCTTAGGTGGCGGGGTACTCCAAGAGACCCAGTACTTC.

This clone was recorded only once. This chain joins TRBV12-5 and TRBJ1-5; a weak D match, TRBD1 (6 bases). Trimming cost V 5 bases and J 3 bases, with 11 bases left between them. Germline values: CDR1 LGHNT, CDR2 FRNRAP. The CDR3 totals 14 residues. The CDR3 loop reads CASGKGGFNQPQHF. The CDR3 DNA is TGTGCTAGTGGTAAGGGGGGGTTCAATCAGCCCCAGCATTTT.

J is TRBJ2-3 and V is TRBV19; 7 bases agree with TRBD1. Unmatched junction bases numbered 8, after V lost 6 bases and J lost 2 bases. Germline assignment: CDR1 LNHDA and CDR2 SQIVND (reference sequence). The CDR3 runs 15 residues. CDR3 residues: CASRLQGRPTDTQYF. CDR3 nucleotides: TGTGCCAGTAGGTTACAGGGGCGCCCCACAGATACGCAGTATTTT.

The rearrangement uses TRBV5-1 and TRBJ2-5; 8 nucleotides line up with TRBD1. The CDR3 length is 13 residues. V shed 4 bases, J shed 2 bases, and the junction held 1 base outside the gene matches. Germline CDR1 reads SGHRS; CDR2 reads YFSETQ. The CDR3 DNA reads as TGCGCCAGCAGCGGACAGGGTCAAGAGACCCAGTACTTC. As protein: CASSGQGQETQYF. Looking up the rest from reference TRBV5-1 and TRBJ2-5 gives the full variable domain: KAGVTQTPRYLIKTRGQQVTLSCSPISGHRSVSWYQQTPGQGLQFLFEYFSETQRNKGNFPGRFSGRQFSNSRSEMNVSTLELGDSALYLCASSGQGQETQYFGPGTRLLVL.

The chain joins TRBV28 to TRBJ2-3, with TRBD1 matching over 9 bases. CDR3 length equals 15 residues. Germline values: CDR1 MDHEN, CDR2 SYDVKM. V gave up 3 bases and J gave up 2 bases; unmatched junction bases: 3. CDR3 nucleotides: TGTGCCAGCAGTTTGGGACAGGGTATCACAGATACGCAGTATTTT. This sequence encodes CASSLGQGITDTQYF.

The chain carries TRBV28 and TRBJ1-2, with D hard to call. There are 15 residues in the CDR3. V lost 5 bases and J lost 4, with 17 bases in between. Germline assignment: CDR1 MDHEN and CDR2 SYDVKM. The CDR3 sequence: CASSPYLDILYGYTF. The CDR3 DNA reads as TGTGCCAGCAGTCCCTACTTAGACATCCTCTATGGCTACACCTTC.

The chain combines TRBV2 with TRBJ2-7; TRBD1 matches 7 bases. The CDR3 is made up of 13 amino acids. V lost 7 bases and J lost 0; bases outside the gene matches: 3. Per the germline V gene, CDR1 is SNHLY and CDR2 is FYNNEI. This CDR3 is CASKGGFSYEQYF. CDR3 in DNA: TGTGCCAGCAAAGGGGGCTTCTCCTACGAGCAGTACTTC.

The V and J genes are TRBV11-3 and TRBJ1-1; D uncertain. This CDR3 region has 13 residues. The V end lost 5 bases, the J end lost 0 bases, and 7 bases lay between the germline ends. CDR1 is SGHNT, CDR2 YENEEA, per germline. The CDR3 DNA sequence: TGTGCCAGCAGCCCAACACTGAACACTGAAGCTTTCTTT. Translating gives CASSPTLNTEAFF. Based on the CDR3 plus reference TRBV11-3 and TRBJ1-1, the full variable domain is EAGVVQSPRYKIIEKKQPVAFWCNPISGHNTLYWYLQNLGQGPELLIRYENEEAVDDSQLPKDRFSAERLKGVDSTLKIQPAELGDSAVYLCASSPTLNTEAFFGQGTRLTVV.

This rearrangement joins TRBV15 to TRBJ2-3; TRBD2 is a possible D gene (6 bases). Germline CDR1 and CDR2: LNHNV and YYDKDF (reference sequence). The ends were cut back, 0 bases at V and 4 bases at J, with 17 bases in the middle. This CDR3 is 17 amino acids long. In DNA, the CDR3 is TGTGCCACCAGCAGAGATACGAGGGCCCCGGGGGCAGATACGCAGTATTTT. This gives the protein CATSRDTRAPGADTQYF.

This clone was recorded only once. The chain is built from TRBV4-2 and TRBJ2-3; D remains unclear. The CDR3 loop spans 17 amino acids. Germline CDR1 LGHNA, CDR2 YNFKEQ. Trimming left V 0 bases short and J 0 bases short, with 13 bases between. The CDR3 sequence is CASSQEVVLVSTDTQYF. CDR3 DNA sequence: TGTGCCAGCAGCCAAGAGGTCGTCTTAGTGAGCACAGATACGCAGTATTTT.

The gene calls are TRBV7-2 and TRBJ2-4, with TRBD2 identical over 15 bases. V lost 6 bases to trimming and J lost 12 bases; unmatched junction nucleotides: 12. Germline loops: CDR1 SGHTA, CDR2 FQGNSA. The CDR3 is made up of 16 amino acids. This CDR3 reads CASSSTGTSGGPPQYF. The DNA for the CDR3 is TGTGCCAGCAGTTCAACCGGGACTAGCGGGGGGCCGCCTCAGTACTTC.

V is TRBV19 and J is TRBJ2-7; possibly TRBD1 for D (6 bases). The length of the CDR3 is 14 residues. CDR1 LNHDA and CDR2 SQIVND come from the germline V gene (reference sequence). V shed 3 bases and J shed 0 bases, with 9 bases lying between them. In nucleotides, the CDR3 is TGTGCCAGTAGTATGGCGGACAGCTCCTACGAGCAGTACTTC. Translation: CASSMADSSYEQYF.

DNA of the CDR3: TGTGCCAGCAGTCTTCCAGGGACCTACGAGCAGTACTTC. Translation: CASSLPGTYEQYF. V is TRBV6-2 or TRBV6-3 and J is TRBJ2-7; TRBD1 might be the D (5 bases). The CDR3 spans 13 residues. The germline V and J ends were trimmed by 5 bases and 2 bases, with 10 bases remaining between them. Germline values: CDR1 MNHEY, CDR2 SVGEGT.